This T cell receptor beta chain appears in the sequencing data of a study of T cell responses to AZD1222 COVID-19 vaccine. Broader study findings: Repertoire sampling occurred only after the peak T cell response. The donors showed a predominance of white British ancestry and of females, with possible underestimation of clonal diversity. Mapped onto spike, vaccine-associated CD4 TCRs spanned it and were dominant at 160-218 and 743-854.

The CDR3 sequence is 11 residues long. Germline V gene sequence: CDR1 SQVTM, CDR2 ANQGSEA. With 3 bases removed from V and 2 bases from J, the gap between germline ends came to 5 bases. In the case of this clone: Its cognate antigen is unknown.

The data were produced by immunoSEQ multiplex PCR, yet TCRdb's version contains in-frame clones alone and is incomplete. The profile shows under 50,000 clones, around nine tenths of them singletons. The clonotype was recovered from an adult who received the AZD1222 COVID-19 vaccine. The rearrangement joins TRBV29-1 to TRBJ2-7; unclear D gene. Sample: peripheral blood, taken 28 days after the second AZD1222 dose. CDR3 DNA: TGCAGCGTTGAGGATACCTACGAGCAGTACTTC. Translating it yields CSVEDTYEQYF.